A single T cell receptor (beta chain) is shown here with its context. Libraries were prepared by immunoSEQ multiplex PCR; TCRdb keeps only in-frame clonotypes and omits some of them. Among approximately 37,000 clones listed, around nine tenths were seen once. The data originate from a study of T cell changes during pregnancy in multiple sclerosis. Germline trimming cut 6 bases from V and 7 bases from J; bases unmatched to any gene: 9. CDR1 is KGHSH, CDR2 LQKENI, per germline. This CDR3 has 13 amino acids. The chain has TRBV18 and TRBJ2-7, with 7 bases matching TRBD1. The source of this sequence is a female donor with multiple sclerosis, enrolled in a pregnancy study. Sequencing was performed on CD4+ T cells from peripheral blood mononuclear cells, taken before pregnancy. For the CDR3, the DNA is TGTGCCAGCTCTCTCGACAGGGTGGGTGAGCAGTACTTC. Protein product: CASSLDRVGEQYF.